These T cell receptor beta chains were read from a single sample in a study of T cell responses to AZD1222 COVID-19 vaccine. The protocol was immunoSEQ multiplex PCR, while the TCRdb copy is restricted to in-frame clones and leaves out a portion. The sample consists of tens of thousands of clones, 90% of them appearing once. Sequencing was performed on peripheral blood, taken 28 days after the second AZD1222 dose. These receptors all stem from an adult who received the AZD1222 COVID-19 vaccine. Both conserved end residues are part of each CDR3. Each record gives: clone size, J gene, V gene, D gene, CDR3 protein, CDR3 DNA. D genes are given only for firm matches. Clone sizes are given selectively: once, few, many, or a class where the clone is expanded.

NA	TRBJ2-7	TRBV10-3	NA	CAISDPTGNEQYF	TGTGCCATCAGTGACCCCACAGGAAACGAGCAGTACTTC
NA	TRBJ1-6	TRBV7-3	TRBD1	CASSLTGSSYNSPLHF	TGTGCCAGCAGCTTGACAGGGAGCTCCTATAATTCACCCCTCCACTTT
few	TRBJ1-2	TRBV5-1	TRBD1	CASSLEAGGNGYTF	TGCGCCAGCAGCTTGGAGGCAGGGGGGAATGGCTACACCTTC
NA	TRBJ1-6	TRBV6-5	NA	CASSLGKGPLHF	TGTGCCAGCAGCCTCGGGAAGGGACCCCTCCACTTT
NA	TRBJ2-7	TRBV7-9	NA	CASSLAGQRSSYEQYF	TGTGCCAGCAGCTTAGCCGGTCAGAGAAGCTCCTACGAGCAGTACTTC
NA	TRBJ1-4	TRBV7-3	NA	CASSQPRGKLNEKLFF	TGTGCCAGCAGCCAGCCTCGGGGGAAGCTTAATGAAAAACTGTTTTTT
NA	TRBJ1-1	TRBV3-1/TRBV3-2	NA	CASSQDPSTIAFF	TGTGCCAGCAGCCAAGATCCCTCGACTATAGCTTTCTTT
once	TRBJ1-5	TRBV7-8	NA	CASSLDGGASNQPQHF	TGTGCCAGCAGCTTAGACGGGGGGGCAAGCAATCAGCCCCAGCATTTT
NA	TRBJ2-7	TRBV27	NA	CASSLNGGIALDEQYF	TGTGCCAGCAGTCTGAATGGAGGGATAGCTTTGGACGAGCAGTACTTC
once	TRBJ2-3	TRBV10-3	TRBD1	CAISTDRVGTDTQYF	TGTGCCATCAGCACGGACAGGGTAGGAACAGATACGCAGTATTTT
NA	TRBJ1-2	TRBV5-6	TRBD1	CASSQDRGYGYTF	TGTGCCAGCAGCCAGGACAGGGGGTATGGCTACACCTTC
NA	TRBJ2-1	TRBV24-1	NA	CATSDPSPGGIYNEQFF	TGTGCCACCAGTGATCCCTCCCCAGGTGGGATTTACAATGAGCAGTTCTTC
NA	TRBJ1-2	TRBV5-8	NA	CASSPRLRGLGYGYTF	TGTGCCAGCAGCCCGCGGTTACGGGGGCTAGGCTATGGCTACACCTTC
NA	TRBJ1-2	TRBV20-1	NA	CSAPYGYTF	TGCAGTGCCCCGTATGGCTACACCTTC
NA	TRBJ1-5	TRBV6-2/TRBV6-3	NA	CASSYSISRGPQHF	TGTGCCAGCAGTTACTCGATCTCTCGAGGGCCCCAGCATTTT
NA	TRBJ1-1	TRBV5-4	TRBD1	CASSLVGTAEAFF	TGTGCCAGCAGCTTGGTAGGGACAGCTGAAGCTTTCTTT
NA	TRBJ2-2	TRBV12-3/TRBV12-4	NA	CASKTSTGELFF	TGTGCCAGCAAGACCAGCACCGGGGAGCTGTTTTTT
NA	TRBJ2-3	TRBV3-1/TRBV3-2	NA	CASSRYRTDTQYF	TGTGCCAGCAGCCGATACAGGACAGATACGCAGTATTTT
NA	TRBJ1-1	TRBV18	NA	CASSERWGNTEAFF	TGTGCCAGCTCAGAGAGGTGGGGCAACACTGAAGCTTTCTTT
NA	TRBJ1-4	TRBV7-9	NA	CASSLSGATNEKLFF	TGTGCCAGCAGCCTGTCAGGGGCCACTAATGAAAAACTGTTTTTT
once	TRBJ2-7	TRBV28	TRBD1	CASSSRGLYEQYF	TGTGCCAGCAGCTCCAGGGGGCTCTACGAGCAGTACTTC
NA	TRBJ1-2	TRBV28	NA	CASSLTGPRWYGYTF	TGTGCCAGCAGCCTCACAGGTCCGCGTTGGTATGGCTACACCTTC
once	TRBJ2-3	TRBV6-2/TRBV6-3	TRBD2	CASSYSRLAVRTDTQYF	TGTGCCAGCAGTTACTCGAGGCTAGCGGTTCGCACAGATACGCAGTATTTT
NA	TRBJ1-5	TRBV18	TRBD1	CASSQTGDVNQPQHF	TGTGCCAGCTCACAAACAGGGGACGTCAATCAGCCCCAGCATTTT
NA	TRBJ2-4	TRBV4-2	TRBD2	CASSQDLGLAGSAKNIQYF	TGTGCCAGCAGCCAAGATCTGGGACTAGCGGGATCAGCCAAAAACATTCAGTACTTC
NA	TRBJ1-1	TRBV10-3	NA	CATNAGPTEAFF	TGTGCCACCAACGCAGGGCCCACTGAAGCTTTCTTT
NA	TRBJ2-7	TRBV14	NA	CASSQAPGTEQYF	TGTGCCAGCAGCCAAGCCCCAGGGACCGAGCAGTACTTC
NA	TRBJ1-1	TRBV11-2	NA	CASSQAGAQDTEAFF	TGTGCCAGCAGCCAGGCGGGGGCGCAGGACACTGAAGCTTTCTTT
NA	TRBJ2-3	TRBV19	TRBD2	CASSIERLAGAGDTQYF	TGTGCCAGTAGTATAGAAAGGCTAGCGGGGGCAGGAGATACGCAGTATTTT
NA	TRBJ1-2	TRBV9	TRBD1	CASSAGQGEGYGYTF	TGTGCCAGCAGCGCTGGACAGGGGGAGGGCTATGGCTACACCTTC
NA	TRBJ1-5	TRBV7-3	NA	CASSLTGSNQPQHF	TGTGCCAGCAGCTTGACAGGTAGCAATCAGCCCCAGCATTTT
NA	TRBJ1-2	TRBV7-3	TRBD1	CATTGTGTKGYTF	TGTGCCACTACCGGGACAGGGACGAAAGGCTACACCTTC
once	TRBJ2-7	TRBV27	TRBD2	CASSFSSGNSYEQYF	TGTGCCAGCAGTTTCTCTAGCGGGAACTCCTACGAGCAGTACTTC
medium-sized	TRBJ1-3	TRBV5-1	TRBD1	CASSSGTGLSGNTIYF	TGCGCCAGCAGCTCCGGGACAGGCCTCTCTGGAAACACCATATATTTT
NA	TRBJ2-5	TRBV7-3	NA	CASSFLGPFPGETQYF	TGTGCCAGCAGCTTCCTGGGACCCTTCCCTGGGGAGACCCAGTACTTC